Shown below are 5 T cell receptor beta chains from a single sample sequenced in a study of blood T cell repertoires in COVID-19. Data came from immunoSEQ multiplex PCR; TCRdb stores just in-frame clones and leaves some out. The table shows tens of thousands of clones, with around 89% occurring only once. Input material: peripheral blood. The origin of the receptors is a man aged 60 to 69 with acute or convalescent COVID-19.

The rearrangement joins TRBV3-1 (or the pseudogene TRBV3-2) to TRBJ2-1, with 8 bases matching TRBD2. With 4 bases clipped from V and 4 bases from J, the junction kept 9 bases outside the gene matches. Looked up from germline, CDR1 is LGHDT and CDR2 is YNNKEL (reference sequence). This CDR3 has 16 amino acids. CDR3 residues: CASSPWGRGAYNEQFF. The CDR3 region has the DNA TGTGCCAGCAGCCCCTGGGGGCGGGGGGCTTACAATGAGCAGTTCTTC.

The chain links TRBV7-9 to TRBJ2-3; D may be TRBD1 (6 bases). V lost 4 bases, J lost 0 bases, and 11 bases lay in between. This CDR3 is 15 amino acids long. In germline, CDR1 is SEHNR, CDR2 FQNEAQ (reference sequence). The CDR3: CASSSTGPSTDTQYF. CDR3 nucleotides: TGTGCCAGCAGCTCGACAGGACCTAGCACAGATACGCAGTATTTT.

The chain uses TRBV2 and TRBJ1-2; D is unclear. Germline V lookup: CDR1 SNHLY, CDR2 FYNNEI. V lost 1 base to trimming and J lost 6 bases, with 9 bases between them. CDR3 length: 13 residues. The CDR3 loop is CASSEEPLDGYTF. Written as DNA, the CDR3 is TGTGCCAGCAGTGAAGAGCCGCTGGATGGCTACACCTTC.

The J gene is TRBJ2-7, the V gene TRBV9, with a possible D match to TRBD2 (5 bases). The CDR3 spans 15 residues. Trimming pared 1 base from V and 2 bases from J, leaving 13 bases between. CDR1 SGDLS and CDR2 YYNGEE come from the germline V gene. The CDR3 DNA sequence: TGTGCCAGCAGCGTATTTCCCGTCGGGACCTACGAGCAGTACTTC. Translation gives CASSVFPVGTYEQYF.

The chain uses TRBV7-9 and TRBJ2-7; 7 bases map to TRBD2. Germline trimming cut 5 bases from V and 3 bases from J; bases unmatched to any gene: 10. CDR1 SEHNR and CDR2 FQNEAQ come from the germline V gene (reference sequence). The length of the CDR3 is 15 residues. The CDR3 DNA reads TGTGCCAGCAGCCCCAAGGGAGGGGTGGGCTACGAGCAGTACTTC. This gives the protein CASSPKGGVGYEQYF.